The T cell receptor beta chain described here comes from a study of blood T cells in healthy people across ages. Findings and limits, study-wide: Diversity was higher, and naive CD4+ cells more numerous, in long-lived donors than in aged donors. Age advanced and TCR beta diversity per million T cells fell, roughly linearly. No one knew whether donors had CMV, which possibly confounded expanded clonotype changes.

Notes on this clonotype: The antigen remains unidentified.

Sample-barcoded 5' priming and a J-beta primer mix drove a second PCR of about 7 to 11 cycles. In TCRdb, the 5' RACE reads were re-called with MiXCR into one record per CDR3 protein. The repertoire has approximately 1,000,000 distinct CDR3 sequences, around 43% of them found once; the top ten carry approximately 20%. There are 13 residues in the CDR3. Germline V gives CDR1 SQVTM, CDR2 ANQGSEA. V was shortened by 3 bases and J by 5 bases, with 13 bases between the two germline ends. Sequencing was carried out using blood. The chain carries TRBV29-1 and TRBJ1-2; possibly TRBD1 for D (6 bases). The sequence derives from a woman aged 60-75 years in good health. This CDR3 reads CSVDSDRIYGYTF. In nucleotides, the CDR3 is TGCAGCGTTGACTCGGACAGAATATATGGCTACACCTTC.